Listed here are 4 T cell receptor beta chains from one sample, sequenced in a study of T cell changes during pregnancy in multiple sclerosis. Data came from immunoSEQ multiplex PCR; TCRdb stores just in-frame clones and leaves some out. This sample has 100,000 or so clones, with 90% found just once. The material sequenced was peripheral blood, taken in the second trimester of pregnancy. Source of these receptors: a female donor in good health, enrolled as a control in a pregnancy study.

The V and J genes are TRBV7-2 and TRBJ2-3, with TRBD2 as a possible D gene (6 bases). In germline, CDR1 is SGHTA, CDR2 FQGNSA. V shed 1 base and J shed 2 bases, with 10 bases lying between them. The CDR3 runs 15 residues. The CDR3 loop reads CASSLGRGNTDTQYF. DNA of the CDR3: TGTGCCAGCAGCTTAGGGAGGGGAAACACAGATACGCAGTATTTT. The variable domain in full, with the rest retrieved from reference TRBV7-2 and TRBJ2-3, is GAGVSQSPSNKVTEKGKDVELRCDPISGHTALYWYRQSLGQGLEFLIYFQGNSAPDKSGLPSDRFSAERTGGSVSTLTIQRTQQEDSAVYLCASSLGRGNTDTQYFGPGTRLTVL.

This clone was recorded once. The chain recombines TRBV11-2 with TRBJ2-3; 7 bases agree with TRBD2. The CDR3 has 15 residues. Germline V gene lookup returns CDR1 SGHAT and CDR2 FQNNGV. V shed 6 bases and J 3 bases; nucleotides not matched to a gene: 9. DNA for the CDR3: TGTGCCAGCAGTTTTGAGCGGGGAAGTACAGATACGCAGTATTTT. Its protein product is CASSFERGSTDTQYF.

The chain carries TRBV28 and TRBJ2-5, with D possibly TRBD2 on 5 matching bases. This CDR3 contains 15 residues. In germline, CDR1 is MDHEN, CDR2 SYDVKM. The V end lost 10 bases, the J end lost 2 bases, and 20 bases lay between the germline ends. CDR3 protein: CAIGESRSIQETQYF. As DNA, the CDR3 is TGTGCCATTGGGGAGTCTCGTTCCATACAAGAGACCCAGTACTTC.

Notes on this clone: Other DNA sequences from this sample encode an identical CDR3 as well. The chain links TRBV18 to TRBJ2-5; tentatively, D is TRBD2 (5 bases). CDR1 and CDR2 (germline): KGHSH, LQKENI. The CDR3 sequence is 13 residues long. Trimming removed 2 bases at V and 1 base at J, with 5 bases between. The CDR3 reads CASSPGGQETQYF. Here the CDR3 DNA reads TGTGCCAGCTCACCAGGAGGCCAAGAGACCCAGTACTTC.